These 22 T cell receptor beta chains were sequenced from one sample in a study of identical twins. TCRdb reanalysed the 5' RACE reads using MiXCR and keeps one entry per CDR3 protein. The sample lists 550,000 to 800,000 distinct CDR3 sequences; about 7% were seen once. These sequences were also reported in another study, on yellow fever vaccine responses in identical twins.

Sequenced sample: PBMCs. These receptors were obtained from a woman aged 18-29 years in good health.

This clonotype has only a few counts. V gene TRBV19 combines with J gene TRBJ2-7, with D unclear. The CDR3 length is 14 residues. CDR1 and CDR2 (germline): LNHDA, SQIVND (reference sequence). V lost 5 bases and J lost 2, with 13 bases in between. The CDR3 DNA follows: TGTGCCAGTAGTGCGGAAAGCTGGGCCTACGAGCAGTACTTC. Protein: CASSAESWAYEQYF.

The chain recombines TRBV5-1 with TRBJ2-1; a weak D match, TRBD1 (6 bases). Germline V CDR1 and CDR2: SGHRS, YFSETQ. This CDR3 has 15 residues. Trimming removed 4 bases from V and 9 bases from J, with 20 bases in between. CDR3 sequence (DNA): TGCGCCAGCAGCCTAGACAGGTCTTGGGGTGGTGAGCAGTTCTTC. It specifies CASSLDRSWGGEQFF.

This clonotype appeared many times. V is TRBV24-1 and J is TRBJ2-3; D might be TRBD2 (6 bases). Germline CDR1 is KGHDR and CDR2 is SFDVKD. The V end was cut by 1 base, the J end by 4 bases, with 11 bases between. This CDR3 has 15 residues. The CDR3 DNA is TGTGCCACCAGTGATTTTACTAGCAGCGCAGATACGCAGTATTTT. Protein product: CATSDFTSSADTQYF.

This clonotype has a handful of counts. The chain joins TRBV12-3 or TRBV12-4 to TRBJ2-3, with D possibly being TRBD2 (5 bases). Trimming left V 6 bases short and J 3 bases short, with 22 bases between. The CDR3 contains 17 residues. In DNA, the CDR3 is TGTGCCAGCAGCAAAAGAACAGAGAGGGATTGGACAGATACGCAGTATTTT. This gives the protein CASSKRTERDWTDTQYF.

This clonotype occurred a few times. The chain has TRBV2 and TRBJ2-7, with a possible D match to TRBD2 (5 bases). Trimming left V 2 bases short and J 5 bases short, with 7 bases between. The CDR3 length is 12 residues. Looked up from germline, CDR1 is SNHLY and CDR2 is FYNNEI. This chain's CDR3 is CASSEWEHEQYF. The CDR3 nucleotides read TGTGCCAGCAGTGAATGGGAGCACGAGCAGTACTTC.

This clonotype was picked up many times. The gene calls are TRBV14 and TRBJ1-1, with TRBD1 matching over 9 bases. CDR3 length: 15 residues. CDR1 is SGHDN and CDR2 is FVKESK in the germline V gene. J lost 7 bases, V lost 5 bases, and 11 bases had no gene match. CDR3 residues: CASSATGQGGLEAFF. CDR3 in DNA: TGTGCCAGCAGCGCTACGGGACAGGGAGGGCTTGAAGCTTTCTTT.

A few counts support this clonotype. The chain carries TRBV28 and TRBJ2-5; 7 bases map to TRBD2. This CDR3 spans 12 amino acids. V lost 6 bases to trimming and J lost 7 bases; unmatched junction nucleotides: 5. From germline, CDR1 is MDHEN and CDR2 SYDVKM. The CDR3 protein is CASRGREGTQYF. The CDR3 nucleotides are TGTGCCAGCAGGGGCAGGGAGGGGACCCAGTACTTC. Full variable domain (rest looked up from reference TRBV28 and TRBJ2-5): DVKVTQSSRYLVKRTGEKVFLECVQDMDHENMFWYRQDPGLGLRLIYFSYDVKMKEKGDIPEGYSVSREKKERFSLILESASTNQTSMYLCASRGREGTQYFGPGTRLLVL.

In this sample, this clonotype turned up a few times. The V call is TRBV12-3 or TRBV12-4, the J call TRBJ2-1, with 8 bases that match TRBD1. V trimming: 6 bases; J trimming: 2 bases; junction bases outside the gene matches: 9. The CDR3 covers 16 residues. CDR3 protein: CASRLRQGWAYNEQFF. For the CDR3, the DNA is TGTGCCAGCAGGCTTCGACAGGGGTGGGCCTACAATGAGCAGTTCTTC.

This clonotype was seen only a few times. The CDR3 nucleotides read TGTGCCAGCAGTCCACAAACCGGGGGACTAGCGGGAGTAGTCGGCGAGCAGTACTTC. Translating it yields CASSPQTGGLAGVVGEQYF. The rearrangement links TRBV25-1 to TRBJ2-7; 14 bases map to TRBD2. The J segment lost 6 bases and the V segment lost 5 bases, leaving 18 bases of the junction unmatched. The CDR3 extends over 19 amino acids. Looked up from germline, CDR1 is MGHDK and CDR2 is SYGVNS.

This clonotype was observed many times. V gene TRBV10-3 combines with J gene TRBJ1-3; the D is unclear. CDR1 is ENHRY and CDR2 is SYGVKD in the germline V gene. CDR3 size: 14 residues. V was shortened by 10 bases and J by 0 bases, with 13 bases between the two germline ends. CDR3 in amino acids: CATQALGSGNTIYF. In DNA form, the CDR3 reads TGTGCCACGCAGGCACTCGGCTCTGGAAACACCATATATTTT.

This clonotype occurred a few times. This chain uses TRBV15 with TRBJ2-5; D gene uncertain. Germline values: CDR1 LNHNV, CDR2 YYDKDF (reference sequence). There are 16 residues in the CDR3. Trimming removed 0 bases from V and 0 bases from J, with 11 bases in between. DNA for the CDR3: TGTGCCACCAGCAGAGATATCACAGAGTACCAAGAGACCCAGTACTTC. Its protein is CATSRDITEYQETQYF.

The CDR3 region has the DNA TGTGCCAGCAGTTTAAGCGGGAGGGCCCGGGAGACCCAGTACTTC. It codes for CASSLSGRARETQYF. This sequence joins TRBV12-3 or TRBV12-4 and TRBJ2-5; 10 bases are a match to TRBD2. J lost 5 bases, V lost 2 bases, and 5 bases had no gene match. This CDR3 has 15 residues.

V and J are TRBV7-2 and TRBJ2-3; D perhaps matches TRBD1 (5 bases). The CDR3 is made up of 16 amino acids. Looked up from germline, CDR1 is SGHTA and CDR2 is FQGNSA. Trimming took off 1 base at V and 4 bases at J, with 15 bases between the two ends. Written as DNA, the CDR3 is TGTGCCAGCAGCTTAGTGGGCACCAGGGTGGCAGATACGCAGTATTTT. Translated: CASSLVGTRVADTQYF.

There are a few counts of this clonotype. V is TRBV5-1 and J is TRBJ2-1; 9 bases are a match to TRBD2. This CDR3 comprises 15 residues. Germline CDR1 reads SGHRS; CDR2 reads YFSETQ. J lost 4 bases, V lost 4 bases, and 6 bases had no gene match. CDR3 nucleotides: TGCGCCAGCAGCCCGGGGACTAGCAGGTACAATGAGCAGTTCTTC. It yields the protein CASSPGTSRYNEQFF.

The genes are TRBV20-1 and TRBJ2-1; no clear D gene. CDR3 length equals 13 residues. The ends were cut back, 5 bases at V and 5 bases at J, with 13 bases in the middle. Germline V lookup: CDR1 DFQATT, CDR2 SNEGSKA (reference sequence). The CDR3 protein is CSAGKSVNNEQFF. The CDR3 bases are TGCAGTGCTGGCAAATCGGTTAACAATGAGCAGTTCTTC.

In this sample, this clonotype turned up a few times. The gene calls are TRBV5-1 and TRBJ2-3, with TRBD1 as a possible D gene (6 bases). This CDR3 is 15 amino acids long. V lost 0 bases and J 0 bases, leaving 8 bases between the germline ends. CDR1 is SGHRS, CDR2 YFSETQ, per germline. This CDR3 is CASSLVTGSTDTQYF. DNA for the CDR3: TGCGCCAGCAGCTTGGTGACAGGTAGCACAGATACGCAGTATTTT.

This clonotype was seen at least ten times. V gene TRBV20-1 combines with J gene TRBJ2-7; D gene ambiguous. The CDR3 contains 13 residues. Trimming removed 6 bases at V and 4 bases at J, with 16 bases between. From germline, CDR1 is DFQATT and CDR2 SNEGSKA (reference sequence). The CDR3 sequence is CSAKPSGLYEQYF. For the CDR3, the DNA is TGCAGTGCAAAGCCCAGTGGGCTTTACGAGCAGTACTTC.

This clonotype has only a few counts. V usage is TRBV2 and J usage is TRBJ2-1; tentative D call: TRBD2 (7 bases). This CDR3 is built from 14 residues. Germline assignment: CDR1 SNHLY and CDR2 FYNNEI. In nucleotides, the CDR3 is TGTGCTCGCCTCCCCGCGGGGGCGGACAATGAGCAGTTCTTC. Protein: CARLPAGADNEQFF.

The chain employs TRBV25-1 and TRBJ2-3, with TRBD1 matching 8 bases. The CDR3 covers 16 residues. Germline V gene data show CDR1 as MGHDK and CDR2 as SYGVNS. The junction had 5 bases not matched to a gene; V was cut back by 3 bases and J by 0 bases. The CDR3, as DNA: TGTGCCAGCAGTGACGCAACAGGGGGAAGCACAGATACGCAGTATTTT. Protein: CASSDATGGSTDTQYF.

Only a few counts were recorded for this clonotype. The J gene is TRBJ2-5, the V gene TRBV3-1; the match to TRBD2 covers 8 bases. V dropped 8 bases and J dropped 4; count of bases not matched to a gene: 6. Germline V gene data show CDR1 as LGHDT and CDR2 as YNNKEL (reference sequence). This CDR3 has 13 amino acids. As DNA, the CDR3 is TGTGCCAGCGGAGGCGGGGGGCGAGAGACCCAGTACTTC. Translated: CASGGGGRETQYF.

This sequence joins TRBV20-1 and TRBJ1-1; D is perhaps TRBD1 (5 bases). The CDR3 sequence is 13 residues long. Looked up from germline, CDR1 is DFQATT and CDR2 is SNEGSKA (reference sequence). V lost 1 base and J 1 base, leaving 7 bases between the germline ends. In DNA form, the CDR3 reads TGCAGTGCTAGAGCGGGGGAGAACACTGAAGCTTTCTTT. This translates into CSARAGENTEAFF.

In its sample, this clonotype was seen a few times. The chain couples TRBV20-1 to TRBJ1-5; D is unresolved. V was cut by 6 bases and J by 0 bases, with 12 bases left in between. In germline, CDR1 is DFQATT, CDR2 SNEGSKA (reference sequence). CDR3 length: 14 amino acids. CDR3 in DNA: TGCAGTGCAACAAGTGGATATAGCAATCAGCCCCAGCATTTT. Its translation: CSATSGYSNQPQHF.